These 27 T cell receptor beta chains were sequenced from one sample in a study of blood T cell repertoires in COVID-19. Libraries were prepared by immunoSEQ multiplex PCR; TCRdb keeps only in-frame clonotypes and omits some of them. The repertoire holds about 250,000 clones, with around four fifths as singletons. The specimen sequenced was peripheral blood. These TCRs come from a man in his forties with acute or convalescent COVID-19.

The chain recombines TRBV28 with TRBJ1-1; D remains ambiguous. CDR1 is MDHEN, CDR2 SYDVKM, per germline. Trimming cost V 0 bases and J 7 bases, with 12 bases left between them. The CDR3 extends over 14 amino acids. CDR3 sequence: CASSLWGAVSEAFF. For the CDR3, the DNA is TGTGCCAGCAGTTTATGGGGAGCTGTTAGTGAAGCTTTCTTT.

The rearrangement uses TRBV19 and TRBJ2-2, with D tentatively TRBD2 (5 bases). The length of the CDR3 is 13 residues. V was trimmed by 4 bases and J by 5 bases, leaving 8 bases between them. Per the germline V gene, CDR1 is LNHDA and CDR2 is SQIVND (reference sequence). In DNA, the CDR3 is TGTGCCAGTAGTAGAGGGCGGACCGGGGAGCTGTTTTTT. Protein product: CASSRGRTGELFF.

This chain links TRBV3-1 (or the pseudogene TRBV3-2) with TRBJ1-3, with D tentatively TRBD1 (5 bases). The CDR3 runs 15 residues. Germline-derived CDR1 and CDR2 are LGHDT and YNNKEL (reference sequence). Deletions cut 0 bases from V and 4 bases from J, with 10 bases between. The CDR3 region has the DNA TGTGCCAGCAGCCAAGATACAGGTCCCGGAAACACCATATATTTT. Amino acids: CASSQDTGPGNTIYF.

The chain joins TRBV7-9 to TRBJ2-1; a possible D gene is TRBD2 (8 bases). CDR1 and CDR2 from the germline V gene are SEHNR and FQNEAQ (reference sequence). The CDR3 spans 16 residues. Trimming took 8 bases from V and 2 from J, leaving 19 bases between them. The CDR3 DNA follows: TGTGCCAGCGGGACAGCGGGAGCGGGGCCCTACAATGAGCAGTTCTTC. Protein: CASGTAGAGPYNEQFF.

The V and J genes are TRBV5-6 and TRBJ2-5; 7 positions agree with TRBD1. V lost 3 bases to trimming and J lost 3 bases; unmatched junction nucleotides: 5. In germline, CDR1 is SGHDT, CDR2 YYEEEE. The CDR3 contains 14 residues. CDR3 sequence (DNA): TGTGCCAGCAGCTCCACCGGGACAGAAGAGACCCAGTACTTC. Its protein product is CASSSTGTEETQYF.

The J gene is TRBJ2-3, the V gene TRBV19; D gene unclear. This CDR3 has 14 residues. V was pared by 3 bases and J by 0 bases, with 7 bases between. The V gene's germline CDR1 is LNHDA and CDR2 SQIVND (reference sequence). CDR3 DNA sequence: TGTGCCAGTAGTATTGGGCAGAGCACAGATACGCAGTATTTT. Its protein product is CASSIGQSTDTQYF.

This chain joins TRBV19 and TRBJ2-1; 7 positions agree with TRBD1. Germline V lookup: CDR1 LNHDA, CDR2 SQIVND (reference sequence). J gave up 10 bases and V 4 bases, and 4 bases lay outside the gene matches. The CDR3 runs 12 residues. The CDR3 loop reads CASSRQGWEQFF. The CDR3 nucleotides read TGTGCCAGTAGTAGACAGGGATGGGAGCAGTTCTTC. The full variable domain, with the rest looked up from reference TRBV19 and TRBJ2-1, is DGGITQSPKYLFRKEGQNVTLSCEQNLNHDAMYWYRQDPGQGLRLIYYSQIVNDFQKGDIAEGYSVSREKKESFPLTVTSAQKNPTAFYLCASSRQGWEQFFGPGTRLTVL.

Of note for this clone: This same CDR3 is encoded by further DNA sequences in the sample. The chain joins TRBV30 to TRBJ1-6; 8 positions agree with TRBD1. With 1 base clipped from V and 8 bases from J, the junction kept 4 bases outside the gene matches. The CDR3 has 14 amino acids. In germline, CDR1 is GTSNPN, CDR2 SVGIG (reference sequence). DNA for the CDR3: TGTGCCTGGAGTGCCGGACAGGGAGATTCACCCCTCCACTTT. This encodes CAWSAGQGDSPLHF. The whole variable domain, remainder taken from reference TRBV30 and TRBJ1-6, is SQTIHQWPATLVQPVGSPLSLECTVEGTSNPNLYWYRQAAGRGLQLLFYSVGIGQISSEVPQNLSASRPQDRQFILSSKKLLLSDSGFYLCAWSAGQGDSPLHFGNGTRLTVT.

J is TRBJ1-2 and V is TRBV29-1, with TRBD1 matching over 7 bases. After removal of 4 bases from V and 2 bases from J, the junction contained 4 bases not matched to a gene. CDR3 size: 13 residues. Germline values: CDR1 SQVTM, CDR2 ANQGSEA. DNA for the CDR3: TGCAGCGTTGGGACAGGAGAGAACTATGGCTACACCTTC. Translated: CSVGTGENYGYTF.

In DNA, the CDR3 is TGTGCCAGGTTTGAGTCCGGGGAGCTGTTTTTT. Amino acid sequence: CARFESGELFF. The genes are TRBV7-9 and TRBJ2-2; no definite D call. Germline V gives CDR1 SEHNR, CDR2 FQNEAQ (reference sequence). Trimming pared 9 bases from V and 6 bases from J, leaving 8 bases between. The CDR3 totals 11 residues.

V is TRBV19 and J is TRBJ2-7; 7 bases fit TRBD1. The ends lost 2 bases at V and 5 bases at J; junction bases unmatched: 6. This CDR3 is 14 amino acids long. Germline V gives CDR1 LNHDA, CDR2 SQIVND (reference sequence). The CDR3 DNA reads TGTGCCAGTAGTATAACAGGGGTAAGGAACGAGCAGTACTTC. Its protein is CASSITGVRNEQYF.

J is TRBJ2-1 and V is TRBV10-2, with D perhaps matching TRBD2 (6 bases). With 0 bases removed from V and 7 bases from J, the gap between germline ends came to 25 bases. The CDR3 sequence is 19 residues long. Looked up from germline, CDR1 is WSHSY and CDR2 is SAAADI. The CDR3 DNA follows: TGCGCCAGCAGTGAGTCGCGATTGATAGCGGAGGGGCCTCGGAATGAGCAGTTCTTC. This gives the protein CASSESRLIAEGPRNEQFF.

This clone was found a few times. The V and J genes are TRBV7-2 and TRBJ2-7; unclear D gene. Germline-derived CDR1 and CDR2 are SGHTA and FQGNSA. The V end lost 1 base, the J end lost 4 bases, and 14 bases lay between the germline ends. The CDR3 spans 15 residues. The DNA for the CDR3 is TGTGCCAGCAGCTTAGACTTCATAACGAAGTACGAGCAGTACTTC. It yields the protein CASSLDFITKYEQYF.

In regard to this clone: The same CDR3 arises from other DNA sequences in this sample as well. The chain joins TRBV5-1 to TRBJ2-7, with 7 nucleotides matching TRBD2. CDR3 length: 15 residues. V shed 3 bases, J shed 5 bases, and the junction held 11 bases outside the gene matches. Per the germline V gene, CDR1 is SGHRS and CDR2 is YFSETQ. The DNA for the CDR3 is TGCGCCAGCAGCTCACAGACTAGCACCCTCCACGAGCAGTACTTC. Amino acids: CASSSQTSTLHEQYF. Full variable domain (rest looked up from reference TRBV5-1 and TRBJ2-7): KAGVTQTPRYLIKTRGQQVTLSCSPISGHRSVSWYQQTPGQGLQFLFEYFSETQRNKGNFPGRFSGRQFSNSRSEMNVSTLELGDSALYLCASSSQTSTLHEQYFGPGTRLTVT.

V usage is TRBV6-1 and J usage is TRBJ1-2; 7 nucleotides align to TRBD1. The CDR3 has 15 amino acids. Germline values: CDR1 MNHNS, CDR2 SASEGT. V gave up 1 base and J gave up 2 bases; unmatched junction bases: 4. CDR3 residues: CASSEGPGGNYGYTF. The DNA of the CDR3 is TGTGCCAGCAGTGAAGGTCCAGGGGGGAACTATGGCTACACCTTC.

The chain is built from TRBV5-1 and TRBJ2-3; 8 bases are shared with TRBD1. The CDR3 is 14 amino acids. V shed 4 bases and J 4 bases; nucleotides not matched to a gene: 5. Germline-derived CDR1 and CDR2 are SGHRS and YFSETQ. As DNA, the CDR3 is TGCGCCAGCAGCAACGGACAGGGCGCAGATACGCAGTATTTT. Translation: CASSNGQGADTQYF.

The CDR3 nucleotides read TGTGCCAGCAGGGAAGGCGGCGGGAGTGGGCCAGATACGCAGTATTTT. Its translation: CASREGGGSGPDTQYF. The chain joins TRBV11-2 to TRBJ2-3, with 7 positions matching TRBD2. The germline V gene encodes CDR1 SGHAT and CDR2 FQNNGV. Germline trimming cut 6 bases from V and 4 bases from J; bases unmatched to any gene: 13. This CDR3 has 16 residues.

The rearrangement links TRBV3-1 (or the pseudogene TRBV3-2) to TRBJ2-5; 9 nucleotides match TRBD1. Germline V gene lookup returns CDR1 LGHDT and CDR2 YNNKEL (reference sequence). There are 15 residues in the CDR3. The ends lost 3 bases at V and 4 bases at J; junction bases unmatched: 6. The CDR3 nucleotides read TGTGCCAGCAGCCAGGGTCACAGGGGGCGAGAGACCCAGTACTTC. Translated, it gives CASSQGHRGRETQYF.

The chain is built from TRBV4-2 and TRBJ2-7, with 8 bases identical to TRBD2. This CDR3 contains 16 residues. Unmatched junction bases numbered 9, after V lost 1 base and J lost 4 bases. CDR1 LGHNA and CDR2 YNFKEQ come from the germline V gene. The CDR3 sequence is CASSQVGGRPDYEQYF. CDR3 sequence (DNA): TGTGCCAGCAGCCAAGTGGGCGGGAGGCCAGATTACGAGCAGTACTTC.

The rearrangement joins TRBV7-8 to TRBJ2-1; 7 nucleotides line up with TRBD1. Germline CDR1 SGHVS, CDR2 FQNEAQ. This CDR3 has 12 residues. Unmatched junction bases numbered 4, after V lost 4 bases and J lost 10 bases. The CDR3 loop reads CASSSTGWEQFF. CDR3 nucleotide sequence: TGTGCCAGCAGCTCGACAGGGTGGGAGCAGTTCTTC.

The V call is TRBV13, the J call TRBJ1-1; no clear D. Deletions cut 1 base from V and 1 base from J, with 10 bases between. Germline CDR1 and CDR2: PRHDT and FYEKMQ (reference sequence). There are 15 residues in the CDR3. As DNA, the CDR3 is TGTGCCAGCAGCTTAGCCTATGGGCGGAACACTGAAGCTTTCTTT. This encodes CASSLAYGRNTEAFF.

The chain employs TRBV21-1 and TRBJ1-1; the DNA was not compared with TRBD1, the D call given in the table. TRBV21-1 is termed a pseudogene. This CDR3 contains 17 residues. The CDR3 DNA is TGTGCCAGCAGCAAAGCCGGGAGACAGGGATTTCGGGGTGAAGCTTTCTTT. It is translated as CASSKAGRQGFRGEAFF.

The gene calls are TRBV30 and TRBJ1-4, with a weak D call TRBD1 (6 bases). The CDR3 runs 14 residues. V lost 0 bases and J lost 5, with 10 bases in between. Germline V lookup: CDR1 GTSNPN, CDR2 SVGIG (reference sequence). CDR3 coding DNA: TGTGCCTGGAGTGTTCCCAGGGGAAATGAAAAACTGTTTTTT. Amino acid sequence: CAWSVPRGNEKLFF.

V usage is TRBV9 and J usage is TRBJ2-1, with D possibly TRBD2 on 6 matching bases. CDR1 SGDLS and CDR2 YYNGEE come from the germline V gene. The CDR3 is 14 residues long. V lost 0 bases and J 7 bases, leaving 11 bases between the germline ends. The CDR3, as DNA: TGTGCCAGCAGCGTAGCGGGAGAGGATAATGAGCAGTTCTTC. Translation: CASSVAGEDNEQFF.

J is TRBJ1-6 and V is TRBV12-5; 9 bases fit TRBD1. This CDR3 is built from 14 residues. J was trimmed by 11 bases and V by 5 bases; bases with no gene match: 7. Germline-derived CDR1 and CDR2 are LGHNT and FRNRAP. This CDR3 reads CASGPAGTGPPLHF. In nucleotides, the CDR3 is TGTGCTAGTGGTCCAGCCGGGACAGGGCCACCCCTCCACTTT.

The chain has TRBV6-5 and TRBJ2-7; 11 positions agree with TRBD2. The CDR3 consists of 15 residues. The germline gives CDR1 MNHEY, CDR2 SVGAGI. V lost 2 bases, J lost 2 bases, and 2 bases stayed unmatched. The CDR3 sequence is CASSYGSGRAYEQYF. CDR3 nucleotides: TGTGCCAGCAGTTACGGTAGCGGGAGGGCCTACGAGCAGTACTTC.

The genes are TRBV14 and TRBJ1-6; D gene uncertain. This CDR3 region has 15 residues. CDR1 and CDR2 from the germline V gene are SGHDN and FVKESK. V was clipped by 0 bases and J by 6 bases, with 9 bases between them. CDR3 coding DNA: TGTGCCAGCAGCCAAGAAACAGTTTTTAATTCACCCCTCCACTTT. As protein: CASSQETVFNSPLHF.